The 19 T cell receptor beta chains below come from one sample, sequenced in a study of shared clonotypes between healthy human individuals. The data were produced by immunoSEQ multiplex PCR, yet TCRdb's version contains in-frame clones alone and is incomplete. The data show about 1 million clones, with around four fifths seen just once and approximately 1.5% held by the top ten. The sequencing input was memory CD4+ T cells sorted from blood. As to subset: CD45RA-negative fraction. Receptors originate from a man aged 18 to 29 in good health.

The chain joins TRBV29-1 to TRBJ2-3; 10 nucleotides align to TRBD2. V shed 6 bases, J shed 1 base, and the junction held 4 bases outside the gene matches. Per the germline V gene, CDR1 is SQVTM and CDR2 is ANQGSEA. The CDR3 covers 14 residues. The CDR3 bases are TGCAGCGTGATGCTAGCGGGGGGCACAGATACGCAGTATTTT. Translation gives CSVMLAGGTDTQYF.

The CDR3 nucleotides read TGTGCCAGCAGCCTAATTTCCGGGGGTGATTCACCCCTCCACTTT. Its protein is CASSLISGGDSPLHF. The chain recombines TRBV2 with TRBJ1-6; tentative D call: TRBD1 (5 bases). The CDR3 length is 15 residues. Looked up from germline, CDR1 is SNHLY and CDR2 is FYNNEI. The germline V and J ends were trimmed by 6 bases and 8 bases, with 17 bases remaining between them.

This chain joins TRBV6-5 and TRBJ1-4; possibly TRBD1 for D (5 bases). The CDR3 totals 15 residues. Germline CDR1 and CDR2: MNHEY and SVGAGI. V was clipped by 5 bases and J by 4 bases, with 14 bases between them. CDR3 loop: CASSTGGAFNEKLFF. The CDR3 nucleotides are TGTGCCAGCAGTACCGGAGGGGCCTTTAATGAAAAACTGTTTTTT.

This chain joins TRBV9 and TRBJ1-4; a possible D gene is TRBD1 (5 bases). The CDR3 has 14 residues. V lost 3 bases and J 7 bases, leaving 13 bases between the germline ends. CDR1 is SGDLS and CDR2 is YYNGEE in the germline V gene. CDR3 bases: TGTGCCAGCAGCGCCTTAGACAGTGGTGAAAAACTGTTTTTT. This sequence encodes CASSALDSGEKLFF.

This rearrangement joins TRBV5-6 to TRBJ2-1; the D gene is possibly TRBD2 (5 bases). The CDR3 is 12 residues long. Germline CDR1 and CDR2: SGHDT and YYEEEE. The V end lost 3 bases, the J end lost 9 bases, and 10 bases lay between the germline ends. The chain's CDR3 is CASSYSGSEQFF. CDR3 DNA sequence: TGTGCCAGCAGCTACTCGGGGAGTGAGCAGTTCTTC. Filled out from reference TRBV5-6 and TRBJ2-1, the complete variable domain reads DAGVTQSPTHLIKTRGQQVTLRCSPKSGHDTVSWYQQALGQGPQFIFQYYEEEERQRGNFPDRFSGHQFPNYSSELNVNALLLGDSALYLCASSYSGSEQFFGPGTRLTVL.

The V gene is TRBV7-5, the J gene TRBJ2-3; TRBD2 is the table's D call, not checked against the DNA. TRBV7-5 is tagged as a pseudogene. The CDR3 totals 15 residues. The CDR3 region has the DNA TGTGCCAGAAGCTTAGTCCTAGACTACACAGATACGCAGTATTTT. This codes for CARSLVLDYTDTQYF.

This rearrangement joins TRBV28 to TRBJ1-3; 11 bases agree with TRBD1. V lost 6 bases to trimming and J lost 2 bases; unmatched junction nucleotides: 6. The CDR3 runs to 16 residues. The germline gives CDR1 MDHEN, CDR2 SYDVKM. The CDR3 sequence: CASSSTDRGPGNTIYF. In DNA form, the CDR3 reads TGTGCCAGCAGCTCCACGGACAGGGGGCCTGGAAACACCATATATTTT.

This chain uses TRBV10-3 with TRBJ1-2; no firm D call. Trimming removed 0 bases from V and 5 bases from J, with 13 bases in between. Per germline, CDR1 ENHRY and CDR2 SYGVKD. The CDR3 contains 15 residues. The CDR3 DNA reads TGTGCCATCAGTGAGTCAGGGTCACTCCTGTATGGCTACACCTTC. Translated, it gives CAISESGSLLYGYTF.

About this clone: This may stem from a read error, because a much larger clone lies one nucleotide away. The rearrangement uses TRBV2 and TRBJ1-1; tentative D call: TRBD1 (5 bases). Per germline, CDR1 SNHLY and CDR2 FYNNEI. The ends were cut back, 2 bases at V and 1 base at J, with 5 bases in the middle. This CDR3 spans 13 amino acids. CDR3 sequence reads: CASSEQGNTEAFF. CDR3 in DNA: TGTGCCAGCAGTGAACAGGGGAACACTGAAGCTTTCTTT.

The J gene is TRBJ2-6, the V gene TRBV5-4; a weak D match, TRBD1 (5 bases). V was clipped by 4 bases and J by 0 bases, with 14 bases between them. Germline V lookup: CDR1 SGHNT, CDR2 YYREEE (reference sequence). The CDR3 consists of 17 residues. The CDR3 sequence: CASSQTVTSSGANVLTF. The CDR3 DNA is TGTGCCAGCAGCCAGACAGTTACTTCCTCTGGGGCCAACGTCCTGACTTTC.

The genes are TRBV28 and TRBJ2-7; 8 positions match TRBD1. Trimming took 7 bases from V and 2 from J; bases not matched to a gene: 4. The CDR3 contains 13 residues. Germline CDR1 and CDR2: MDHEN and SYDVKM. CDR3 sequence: CASTRDRTYEQYF. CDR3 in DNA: TGTGCCAGCACCCGGGACAGGACCTACGAGCAGTACTTC.

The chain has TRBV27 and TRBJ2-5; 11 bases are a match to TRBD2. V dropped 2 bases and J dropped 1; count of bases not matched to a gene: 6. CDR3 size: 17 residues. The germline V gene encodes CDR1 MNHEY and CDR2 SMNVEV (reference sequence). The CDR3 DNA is TGTGCCAGCAGTTTAAAGGTAGCGGGAGGGTCCCAAGAGACCCAGTACTTC. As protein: CASSLKVAGGSQETQYF.

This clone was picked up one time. In nucleotides, the CDR3 is TGTGCCAGCAGCGTAGAGGGACCGGGACTAATTACGCAGTATTTT. This gives the protein CASSVEGPGLITQYF. The chain combines TRBV9 with TRBJ2-3, with 7 bases lining up with TRBD2. From germline, CDR1 is SGDLS and CDR2 YYNGEE. V trimming: 0 bases; J trimming: 8 bases; junction bases outside the gene matches: 9. This CDR3 is built from 15 residues.

CDR3 amino acids: CASRESASGAGEQYF. The CDR3 DNA reads as TGTGCCAGCAGGGAAAGCGCGAGCGGGGCGGGTGAGCAGTACTTC. V and J are TRBV2 and TRBJ2-7, with 7 bases identical to TRBD2. The CDR3 covers 15 residues. Trimming at V came to 6 bases and at J to 7 bases, leaving 15 bases not matched to a gene. Germline-derived CDR1 and CDR2 are SNHLY and FYNNEI.

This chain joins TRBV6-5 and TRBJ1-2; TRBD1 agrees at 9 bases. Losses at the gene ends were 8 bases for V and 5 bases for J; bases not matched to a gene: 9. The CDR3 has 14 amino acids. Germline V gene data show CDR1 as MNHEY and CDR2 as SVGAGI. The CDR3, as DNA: TGTGCCAGCGCCCCCGGGACAGGGTTTTATGGCTACACCTTC. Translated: CASAPGTGFYGYTF.

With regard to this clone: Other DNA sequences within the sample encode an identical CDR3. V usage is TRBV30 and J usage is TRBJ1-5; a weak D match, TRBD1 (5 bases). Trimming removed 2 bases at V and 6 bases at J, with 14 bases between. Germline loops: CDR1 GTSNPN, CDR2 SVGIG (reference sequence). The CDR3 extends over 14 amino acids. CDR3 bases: TGTGCCTGGAGTACTCGGGGACTAGGTCAGCCCCAGCATTTT. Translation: CAWSTRGLGQPQHF.

The DNA of the CDR3 is TGCGCCAGCACCACAGGACAGACTATCTCTGGGGCCAACGTCCTGACTTTC. Protein product: CASTTGQTISGANVLTF. The J gene is TRBJ2-6, the V gene TRBV5-1; TRBD1 might be the D (6 bases). Germline V gene data show CDR1 as SGHRS and CDR2 as YFSETQ. The CDR3 sequence is 17 residues long. V was trimmed by 6 bases and J by 0 bases, leaving 16 bases between them.

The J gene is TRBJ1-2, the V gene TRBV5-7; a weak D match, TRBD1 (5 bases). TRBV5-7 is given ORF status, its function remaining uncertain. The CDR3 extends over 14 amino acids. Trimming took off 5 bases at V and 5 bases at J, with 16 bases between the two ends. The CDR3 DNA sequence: TGTGCCAGCAGGTTACCACCGACAGCTTATGGCTACACCTTC. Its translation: CASRLPPTAYGYTF.

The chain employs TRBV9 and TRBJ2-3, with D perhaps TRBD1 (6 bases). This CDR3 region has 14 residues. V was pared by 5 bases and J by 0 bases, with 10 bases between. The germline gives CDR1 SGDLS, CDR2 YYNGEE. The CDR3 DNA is TGTGCCAGCAGTACAGGGCATAGCACAGATACGCAGTATTTT. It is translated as CASSTGHSTDTQYF. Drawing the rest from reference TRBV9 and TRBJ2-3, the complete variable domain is DSGVTQTPKHLITATGQRVTLRCSPRSGDLSVYWYQQSLDQGLQFLIQYYNGEERAKGNILERFSAQQFPDLHSELNLSSLELGDSALYFCASSTGHSTDTQYFGPGTRLTVL.